These 32 T cell receptor beta chains were all obtained from the same sample, sequenced in a study of OX40 agonist ivuxolimab in advanced cancers. TCRdb's copy holds only in-frame clones and misses some; the assay was immunoSEQ multiplex PCR. The sample contains tens of thousands of clones, about 80% of which appear only once. The sequences come from CD4+ or CD8+ T cells sorted from blood, collected in a trial of the OX40 agonist ivuxolimab. The receptors shown here come from an adult with an advanced solid tumor such as melanoma, head and neck, liver or kidney cancer.

CDR3 bases: TGTGCCAGCAGTCCTTTAGGTCAGCCCCAGCATTTT. Its protein is CASSPLGQPQHF. V and J are TRBV6-6 and TRBJ1-5; no clear D. With 5 bases removed from V and 6 bases from J, the gap between germline ends came to 8 bases. CDR3 length: 12 residues. Germline loops: CDR1 MNHNY, CDR2 SVGAGI (reference sequence).

The rearrangement links TRBV27 to TRBJ2-7, with D perhaps TRBD2 (6 bases). The V gene's germline CDR1 is MNHEY and CDR2 SMNVEV (reference sequence). The CDR3 is 15 residues long. V lost 6 bases and J 0 bases, leaving 15 bases between the germline ends. The CDR3 reads CASRSSSVSSYEQYF. In DNA, the CDR3 is TGTGCCAGCAGGTCCTCTAGCGTCTCCTCCTACGAGCAGTACTTC.

The gene calls are TRBV7-2 and TRBJ2-3; 10 nucleotides line up with TRBD2. Germline values: CDR1 SGHTA, CDR2 FQGNSA. The CDR3 runs 15 residues. Trimming removed 0 bases from V and 4 bases from J; junction bases left unmatched: 1. The CDR3: CASSLALAGADTQYF. The DNA for the CDR3 is TGTGCCAGCAGCTTAGCCCTAGCGGGAGCAGATACGCAGTATTTT. Together with reference TRBV7-2 and TRBJ2-3, the CDR3 gives the full variable domain: GAGVSQSPSNKVTEKGKDVELRCDPISGHTALYWYRQSLGQGLEFLIYFQGNSAPDKSGLPSDRFSAERTGGSVSTLTIQRTQQEDSAVYLCASSLALAGADTQYFGPGTRLTVL.

The rearrangement links TRBV5-4 to TRBJ1-6; TRBD1 might be the D (6 bases). This CDR3 region has 14 residues. V was trimmed by 6 bases and J by 3 bases, leaving 10 bases between them. Germline values: CDR1 SGHNT, CDR2 YYREEE (reference sequence). CDR3 coding DNA: TGTGCCAGCAACCCGGACAGCTATAATTCACCCCTCCACTTT. This sequence encodes CASNPDSYNSPLHF.

The chain recombines TRBV6-5 with TRBJ1-5, with 7 bases identical to TRBD1. The CDR3 spans 14 residues. Germline CDR1 reads MNHEY; CDR2 reads SVGAGI. Germline trimming cut 2 bases from V and 5 bases from J; bases unmatched to any gene: 3. CDR3 coding DNA: TGTGCCAGCAGTTACAGACAGGGTTATCAGCCCCAGCATTTT. Its protein product is CASSYRQGYQPQHF.

The chain carries TRBV7-9 and TRBJ2-1; 7 bases line up with TRBD2. This CDR3 contains 11 residues. Looked up from germline, CDR1 is SEHNR and CDR2 is FQNEAQ (reference sequence). V shed 5 bases, J shed 9 bases, and the junction held 1 base outside the gene matches. CDR3 in amino acids: CASSRGSEQFF. The CDR3 nucleotides read TGTGCCAGCAGCCGCGGGAGTGAGCAGTTCTTC.

This clone was picked up one time. CDR3 residues: CASSLAGGEGHEQYF. CDR3 in DNA: TGTGCCAGCAGCTTAGCGGGGGGAGAGGGTCACGAGCAGTACTTC. This chain connects TRBV11-2 to TRBJ2-7; 7 bases map to TRBD2. There are 15 residues in the CDR3. The V gene end was trimmed by 1 base and the J gene end by 5 bases; junction bases not matched to a gene: 8. Germline values: CDR1 SGHAT, CDR2 FQNNGV.

This rearrangement joins TRBV2 to TRBJ2-2, with 7 bases matching TRBD2. V shed 2 bases and J 0 bases; nucleotides not matched to a gene: 3. The length of the CDR3 is 16 residues. Germline CDR1 is SNHLY and CDR2 is FYNNEI. The CDR3 DNA follows: TGTGCCAGCAGTGAACTAGCGGTTACGAACACCGGGGAGCTGTTTTTT. Protein: CASSELAVTNTGELFF.

The genes are TRBV29-1 and TRBJ1-1; no reliable D call. There are 10 residues in the CDR3. V dropped 4 bases and J dropped 10 bases, with 10 bases sitting between them. CDR1 is SQVTM and CDR2 is ANQGSEA in the germline V gene. The CDR3 nucleotides are TGCAGCGTTGGTCAGAACGGAGCTTTCTTT. Protein product: CSVGQNGAFF.

The DNA of the CDR3 is TGCAGCGTTGTTATTTCAGGGGATAAACAGCCCCAGCATTTT. Amino acid sequence: CSVVISGDKQPQHF. The chain links TRBV29-1 to TRBJ1-5; the D gene is possibly TRBD1 (6 bases). Germline loops: CDR1 SQVTM, CDR2 ANQGSEA. The length of the CDR3 is 14 residues. V gave up 4 bases and J gave up 7 bases, with 17 bases separating them.

This chain joins TRBV7-2 and TRBJ2-3, with D perhaps given as TRBD1 or TRBD2 (5 bases each). The CDR3 is 14 residues long. V lost 3 bases and J 5 bases, leaving 12 bases between the germline ends. Germline CDR1 SGHTA, CDR2 FQGNSA. The CDR3 bases are TGTGCCAGCAGCTTTGGGGGTGGGGGAGATACGCAGTATTTT. This encodes CASSFGGGGDTQYF.

The chain is built from TRBV11-3 and TRBJ1-3, with D perhaps matching TRBD1 (6 bases). Trimming took off 5 bases at V and 2 bases at J, with 13 bases between the two ends. The CDR3 has 15 residues. Looked up from germline, CDR1 is SGHNT and CDR2 is YENEEA. In DNA, the CDR3 is TGTGCCAGCAGCATGGGGCGGACAGCTGGAAACACCATATATTTT. It codes for CASSMGRTAGNTIYF.

This clone was observed a few times. The chain links TRBV10-1 to TRBJ2-1; 9 nucleotides match TRBD1. The V gene's germline CDR1 is WNHNN and CDR2 SYGVQD (reference sequence). The CDR3 length is 16 residues. With V trimmed by 0 bases and J by 9 bases, 9 bases remained unmatched. CDR3 sequence (DNA): TGCGCCAGCAGTGAGTCGGATAAAGGACAGGGGATTGAGCAGTTCTTC. Protein product: CASSESDKGQGIEQFF.

This clone showed up just once. The gene calls are TRBV6-5 and TRBJ2-7, with TRBD2 as a possible D gene (5 bases). CDR1 and CDR2 from the germline V gene are MNHEY and SVGAGI. This CDR3 contains 15 residues. Trimming cost V 2 bases and J 5 bases, with 16 bases left between them. The CDR3 DNA sequence: TGTGCCAGCAGTTACGCCATGGAGGCGTCCCACGAGCAGTACTTC. Its protein product is CASSYAMEASHEQYF.

This clone was recorded only once. The chain joins TRBV30 to TRBJ1-5; D might be TRBD1 (6 bases). There are 13 residues in the CDR3. CDR1 is GTSNPN and CDR2 is SVGIG in the germline V gene (reference sequence). The V and J ends lost 4 bases and 3 bases respectively, with 10 bases between them. The CDR3 sequence: CAWKGGPNQPQHF. The CDR3 coding sequence is TGTGCCTGGAAAGGGGGGCCCAATCAGCCCCAGCATTTT.

The J gene is TRBJ2-5, the V gene TRBV11-1; D unclear. The CDR3 extends over 13 amino acids. Germline V lookup: CDR1 SGHAT, CDR2 FQDESV (reference sequence). The V and J ends lost 0 bases and 3 bases respectively, with 5 bases between them. CDR3 in amino acids: CASSLAHKETQYF. CDR3 DNA sequence: TGTGCCAGCAGCTTAGCACATAAAGAGACCCAGTACTTC.

The chain links TRBV7-4 to TRBJ2-1; D not certain. The CDR3 sequence is 13 residues long. Germline V lookup: CDR1 SGHVT, CDR2 SQSDAQ. Deletions cut 10 bases from V and 7 bases from J, with 17 bases between. The CDR3 region has the DNA TGTGCCAAATCAGCGCTCCAGTGGAATGAGCAGTTCTTC. This translates into CAKSALQWNEQFF.

V gene TRBV7-9 combines with J gene TRBJ1-3; the D gene is possibly TRBD1 (6 bases). Trimming removed 2 bases at V and 4 bases at J, with 15 bases between. The length of the CDR3 is 16 residues. Looked up from germline, CDR1 is SEHNR and CDR2 is FQNEAQ (reference sequence). Here the CDR3 reads CASSLRGTGTGNTIYF. CDR3 DNA: TGTGCCAGCAGCTTAAGGGGCACAGGGACGGGAAACACCATATATTTT.

The chain carries TRBV6-5 and TRBJ2-7; no clear D. V shed 6 bases and J shed 0 bases, with 15 bases lying between them. The V gene's germline CDR1 is MNHEY and CDR2 SVGAGI. There are 15 residues in the CDR3. The CDR3 protein is CASSHPSPDSYEQYF. The CDR3 DNA follows: TGTGCCAGCAGCCACCCATCTCCAGACTCCTACGAGCAGTACTTC.

This chain uses TRBV11-3 with TRBJ2-5, with a tentative D call TRBD2 (6 bases). The CDR3 covers 16 residues. Trimming left V 2 bases short and J 2 bases short, with 15 bases between. Germline V gene data show CDR1 as SGHNT and CDR2 as YENEEA. CDR3 DNA sequence: TGTGCCAGCAGCTTATACGGGCGGGAAGGGCAAGAGACCCAGTACTTC. Translated: CASSLYGREGQETQYF.

The rearrangement uses TRBV28 and TRBJ1-3; D ambiguous. Per the germline V gene, CDR1 is MDHEN and CDR2 is SYDVKM. The V and J ends lost 8 bases and 4 bases respectively, with 3 bases between them. The CDR3 runs 10 residues. The DNA for the CDR3 is TGTGCCAGCCAAGGAAACACCATATATTTT. Translating it yields CASQGNTIYF.

The chain has TRBV27 and TRBJ2-1; a weak D match, TRBD1 (6 bases). Germline V gene sequence: CDR1 MNHEY, CDR2 SMNVEV (reference sequence). V was pared by 6 bases and J by 0 bases, with 9 bases between. The CDR3 extends over 14 amino acids. For the CDR3, the DNA is TGTGCCAGCAGACAGGGTCGCTCCTACAATGAGCAGTTCTTC. This translates into CASRQGRSYNEQFF.

V and J are TRBV5-5 and TRBJ1-1; possibly TRBD1 for D (6 bases). Trimming stripped 3 bases from V and 7 bases from J, with 7 bases between. The CDR3 is made up of 11 amino acids. Looked up from germline, CDR1 is SGHKS and CDR2 is YYEKEE (reference sequence). Written as DNA, the CDR3 is TGTGCCAGCAGCTGGGGGCTTGAAGCTTTCTTT. Amino acids: CASSWGLEAFF.

This clone was recorded a few times. The chain is built from TRBV7-6 and TRBJ2-7, with TRBD1 identical over 12 bases. The V gene end was trimmed by 6 bases and the J gene end by 0 bases; junction bases not matched to a gene: 6. CDR3 size: 16 residues. The germline gives CDR1 SGHVS, CDR2 FNYEAQ. The CDR3 protein is CASSSGTGGLSYEQYF. The CDR3 nucleotides are TGTGCCAGCAGTTCCGGGACAGGGGGCCTCTCCTACGAGCAGTACTTC. The variable domain in full, completed from reference TRBV7-6 and TRBJ2-7, reads GAGVSQSPRYKVTKRGQDVALRCDPISGHVSLYWYRQALGQGPEFLTYFNYEAQQDKSGLPNDRFSAERPEGSISTLTIQRTEQRDSAMYRCASSSGTGGLSYEQYFGPGTRLTVT.

CDR3 bases: TGTGCCAGTAGTCCGGGGGTCAATAACTATGGCTACACCTTC. It specifies CASSPGVNNYGYTF. This chain links TRBV19 with TRBJ1-2, with D perhaps TRBD1 (5 bases). The V gene lost 5 bases and the J gene lost 1 base, with 11 bases spanning the gap. The CDR3 contains 14 residues. Germline V gene data show CDR1 as LNHDA and CDR2 as SQIVND (reference sequence).

The V call is TRBV5-5, the J call TRBJ2-7; D tentatively fits TRBD1 or TRBD2 (5 bases each). Germline-derived CDR1 and CDR2 are SGHKS and YYEKEE (reference sequence). Deletions cut 2 bases from V and 0 bases from J, with 18 bases between. This CDR3 is 17 amino acids long. CDR3 sequence (DNA): TGTGCCAGCAGCTTATCCGCCGGGACCGAAAGCTCCTACGAGCAGTACTTC. Translating it yields CASSLSAGTESSYEQYF.

This sequence joins TRBV7-3 and TRBJ2-2; D perhaps matches TRBD1 (6 bases). The CDR3 runs to 15 residues. Looked up from germline, CDR1 is SGHTA and CDR2 is FQGTGA. Trimming removed 4 bases at V and 7 bases at J, with 16 bases between. CDR3 in amino acids: CASSSTQQGGGELFF. The CDR3 DNA reads TGTGCCAGCAGCTCCACCCAACAGGGTGGCGGGGAGCTGTTTTTT.

The chain combines TRBV4-3 with TRBJ1-1; D is undetermined. V was shortened by 0 bases and J by 0 bases, with 11 bases between the two germline ends. CDR1 LGHNA and CDR2 YSLEER come from the germline V gene. The CDR3 covers 16 residues. This CDR3 reads CASSQDSGGVNTEAFF. The CDR3 DNA reads as TGCGCCAGCAGCCAAGATAGCGGCGGAGTGAACACTGAAGCTTTCTTT.

There are a few counts of this clone. The chain carries TRBV7-3 and TRBJ1-1; D call uncertain. Trimming removed 5 bases from V and 3 bases from J, with 10 bases in between. The germline V gene has CDR1 SGHTA and CDR2 FQGTGA. This CDR3 is built from 13 residues. The CDR3 protein is CASSPEYDTEAFF. CDR3 nucleotides: TGTGCCAGCAGCCCTGAATACGACACTGAAGCTTTCTTT. The full variable domain, completed using reference TRBV7-3 and TRBJ1-1, is GAGVSQTPSNKVTEKGKYVELRCDPISGHTALYWYRQSLGQGPEFLIYFQGTGAADDSGLPNDRFFAVRPEGSVSTLKIQRTERGDSAVYLCASSPEYDTEAFFGQGTRLTVV.

This chain connects TRBV5-1 to TRBJ2-5, with 10 bases that match TRBD2. V gave up 1 base and J gave up 2 bases; unmatched junction bases: 14. The CDR3 contains 19 residues. The germline CDR1 and CDR2 sequences are SGHRS and YFSETQ. The DNA of the CDR3 is TGCGCCAGCAGCTTGTGGGTCCTAGCGGGAGCACGATCTCAAGAGACCCAGTACTTC. Translating gives CASSLWVLAGARSQETQYF.

The chain uses TRBV6-1 and TRBJ1-1; D uncertain. The germline V and J ends were trimmed by 2 bases and 12 bases, with 16 bases remaining between them. The CDR3 loop spans 13 amino acids. The germline V gene encodes CDR1 MNHNS and CDR2 SASEGT. The CDR3 here is CASSEKPDRTPFF. The CDR3 region has the DNA TGTGCCAGCAGTGAAAAACCGGACCGGACGCCTTTCTTT.

The genes are TRBV28 and TRBJ1-6; the match to TRBD1 covers 7 bases. Trimming removed 7 bases from V and 5 bases from J; junction bases left unmatched: 2. The germline gives CDR1 MDHEN, CDR2 SYDVKM. The CDR3 is 13 amino acids. The CDR3 coding sequence is TGTGCCAGCACGGGACAGAATAATTCACCCCTCCACTTT. It specifies CASTGQNNSPLHF.